A selection of T cell receptor beta chains follows, all from one sample in a study of neurological immune-mediated disorders. TCRdb re-derived calls from the 5' RACE reads in MiXCR, one entry per CDR3 protein. The sample lists 72,000 or so distinct CDR3 sequences, over 15% occurring once. Sequenced: PBMCs. These receptors were taken from a woman in her forties in good health. CDR3s include the opening cysteine and the closing phenylalanine or tryptophan. A D gene is named only where the DNA matches it firmly. The listing skips clone size in some rows; elsewhere it reads once, few, many or a size class.

CDR3,DNA,size,D,J,V
CSDSTSDDTQYF,TGCAGTGATAGTACTAGCGACGATACTCAGTATTTT,.,TRBD2,TRBJ2-3,TRBV20-1
CASSLGQSSSYNEQFF,TGTGCCAGCAGCTTGGGGCAGTCCAGCTCCTACAATGAGCAGTTCTTC,many,.,TRBJ2-1,TRBV5-5
CSARETTLPREQFF,TGCAGTGCTAGAGAAACGACCCTGCCAAGGGAGCAGTTCTTC,.,.,TRBJ2-1,TRBV20-1
CAINSNRDTGELFF,TGTGCCATCAATTCGAACCGAGACACCGGGGAGCTGTTTTTT,many,.,TRBJ2-2,TRBV10-3
CSAQRGPTEAFF,TGCAGTGCCCAGAGGGGCCCCACTGAAGCTTTCTTT,.,.,TRBJ1-1,TRBV20-1
CASSLAHTGELFF,TGCGCCAGCAGCTTGGCTCACACCGGGGAGCTGTTTTTT,many,.,TRBJ2-2,TRBV5-1
CASSLGPSSITDTQYF,TGTGCCAGCAGCTTAGGTCCTAGCAGCATCACAGATACGCAGTATTTT,many,.,TRBJ2-3,TRBV7-2
CASANQETQYF,TGCGCCAGCGCCAACCAAGAGACCCAGTACTTC,.,.,TRBJ2-5,TRBV5-1
CSARDLWEGQEAFF,TGCAGTGCTAGAGATCTATGGGAGGGGCAAGAAGCTTTCTTT,few,.,TRBJ1-1,TRBV20-1
CSASQGAGNTIYF,TGCAGTGCTAGCCAGGGGGCTGGAAACACCATATATTTT,many,TRBD1,TRBJ1-3,TRBV20-1
CASSLPQQETQYF,TGTGCCAGCAGCTTGCCACAGCAAGAGACCCAGTACTTC,many,.,TRBJ2-5,TRBV5-5
CASSQGGNTEAFF,TGCGCCAGCAGCCAAGGGGGGAACACTGAAGCTTTCTTT,many,.,TRBJ1-1,TRBV5-1
CSATDYPTSNYGYTF,TGCAGTGCCACAGACTACCCCACTTCAAACTATGGATACACCTTC,.,.,TRBJ1-2,TRBV20-1
CASSQFPAPASHEQFF,TGCGCCAGCAGCCAATTTCCCGCCCCAGCGAGTCATGAGCAGTTCTTC,many,.,TRBJ2-1,TRBV4-1
CSVEEGDRGPNTEAFF,TGCAGCGTTGAAGAGGGGGACAGGGGGCCCAACACTGAAGCTTTCTTT,many,TRBD1,TRBJ1-1,TRBV29-1
CAISEGTVLETQYF,TGTGCCATCAGTGAAGGGACAGTATTGGAGACCCAGTACTTC,many,TRBD1,TRBJ2-5,TRBV10-3
CASRQGLEAFF,TGTGCCAGCAGACAGGGCCTTGAAGCTTTCTTT,many,.,TRBJ1-1,TRBV6-1
CASSLPTATDTQYF,TGCGCCAGCAGCTTGCCGACAGCCACAGATACGCAGTATTTT,.,.,TRBJ2-3,TRBV5-1
CASSQDFSGNQPQHF,TGTGCCAGCAGCCAAGACTTCAGCGGAAATCAGCCCCAGCATTTT,many,.,TRBJ1-5,TRBV3-1
CASSIERVSRGTEAFF,TGTGCCAGTAGTATAGAGAGGGTCTCACGCGGGACTGAAGCTTTCTTT,few,.,TRBJ1-1,TRBV19
CASSPPFRGTEAFF,TGTGCCAGCTCACCACCATTTAGGGGCACTGAAGCTTTCTTT,many,.,TRBJ1-1,TRBV18
CATSRDRTDNYGYTF,TGTGCCACCAGCAGAGATCGGACGGATAACTATGGCTACACCTTC,many,.,TRBJ1-2,TRBV15
CASSVHRDQNTEAFF,TGTGCCAGCAGCGTTCACAGGGATCAGAACACTGAAGCTTTCTTT,many,.,TRBJ1-1,TRBV9
CSASRTGSEYEQYF,TGCAGTGCTAGTCGGACAGGTTCGGAGTACGAGCAGTACTTC,many,TRBD1,TRBJ2-7,TRBV20-1
CASSDLHGTGDTEAFF,TGTGCCAGCAGTGACCTGCACGGGACAGGGGATACTGAAGCTTTCTTT,.,TRBD1,TRBJ1-1,TRBV6-1
CASSLTPDPGTGNIQYF,TGTGCCAGCAGCTTAACCCCCGATCCGGGGACGGGAAACATTCAGTACTTC,many,.,TRBJ2-4,TRBV7-3
CASLGSGANVLTF,TGTGCCAGCCTCGGGTCCGGGGCCAACGTCCTGACTTTC,many,.,TRBJ2-6,TRBV12-3/TRBV12-4
CATSRGLDRVYGYTF,TGTGCCACCAGCAGGGGGTTGGACAGGGTGTACGGCTACACCTTC,many,TRBD1,TRBJ1-2,TRBV15
CASSYSTAYEQYF,TGTGCCAGCAGTTATTCGACAGCATACGAGCAGTACTTC,.,.,TRBJ2-7,TRBV6-2/TRBV6-3
CASSVGGGGTDTQYF,TGTGCCAGCAGCGTAGGCGGCGGGGGAACAGATACGCAGTATTTT,many,TRBD2,TRBJ2-3,TRBV9
CASSPGTFNEKLFF,TGTGCCAGCAGTCCCGGGACATTTAATGAAAAACTGTTTTTT,many,.,TRBJ1-4,TRBV28
CASSLGGGDYGYTF,TGCGCCAGCAGCTTGGGCGGGGGGGACTATGGCTACACCTTC,.,.,TRBJ1-2,TRBV5-1
CASSFQTGYNGYTF,TGTGCCAGCAGCTTTCAGACAGGGTATAATGGCTACACCTTC,.,TRBD1,TRBJ1-2,TRBV7-8
CASRPRGVGTDTQYF,TGTGCCAGCAGACCCAGGGGCGTGGGCACAGATACGCAGTATTTT,many,.,TRBJ2-3,TRBV12-3/TRBV12-4
CASSLGNQGTGMYYGYTF,TGCGCCAGCAGCTTGGGGAACCAGGGCACGGGGATGTACTATGGCTACACCTTC,.,.,TRBJ1-2,TRBV5-1
CSASNSREAFF,TGCAGTGCTAGTAATAGCAGGGAAGCTTTCTTT,many,.,TRBJ1-1,TRBV20-1
CASSQESGGSNIQYF,TGCGCCAGCAGCCAAGAGTCTGGGGGTTCAAACATTCAGTACTTC,many,.,TRBJ2-4,TRBV4-1
CAIKGTGHGIDGYTF,TGTGCCATCAAAGGGACGGGACATGGGATTGATGGCTACACCTTC,.,.,TRBJ1-2,TRBV6-5
CSARDRVYGYTF,TGCAGTGCTAGGGACAGGGTCTATGGCTACACCTTC,many,TRBD1,TRBJ1-2,TRBV20-1
CASSLLQGTGTTDTQYF,TGCGCCAGCAGCTTGTTACAAGGGACAGGCACCACAGATACGCAGTATTTT,many,TRBD1,TRBJ2-3,TRBV5-1
CSSRGALKETQYF,TGTTCTTCACGAGGGGCTTTGAAAGAGACCCAGTACTTC,many,.,TRBJ2-5,TRBV2
CASSSGPSSNQPQHF,TGTGCCAGCAGTTCCGGGCCCTCTAGCAATCAGCCCCAGCATTTT,many,.,TRBJ1-5,TRBV6-6
CASSDVLRDEQFF,TGCGCCAGCAGCGACGTATTGAGGGATGAGCAGTTCTTC,many,.,TRBJ2-1,TRBV4-3
CASSFPGFEAFF,TGTGCCAGCAGCTTCCCGGGGTTTGAAGCTTTCTTT,once,.,TRBJ1-1,TRBV12-3/TRBV12-4
CASSSGGDTQYF,TGTGCCAGCAGTTCAGGCGGAGATACGCAGTATTTT,many,.,TRBJ2-3,TRBV6-6